This note documents a single T cell receptor (beta chain) sequence. What it recognizes is unknown. This entry is derived from a study of cytomegalovirus exposure and HLA in healthy donors. 13 Jbeta primers and 60 Vbeta primers were used for the PCR. The protocol was immunoSEQ multiplex PCR, while the TCRdb copy is restricted to in-frame clones and leaves out a portion. The table has 85,000 to 100,000 clones, around three quarters seen once; the top ten hold about 3.1%. Trimming at V came to 5 bases and at J to 0 bases, leaving 4 bases not matched to a gene. The CDR3 is 15 residues long. CDR1 MNHEY and CDR2 SVGAGI come from the germline V gene. Study-level points and caveats: Data from an earlier analysis indicated that most TCR beta V segments were productive either about 87% or about 30% of the time.

The sequence came from a male donor in good health and CMV-seropositive. The sequenced material came from PBMCs. The chain couples TRBV6-5 to TRBJ2-7; 10 nucleotides match TRBD2. This chain's CDR3 is CASSATSGYSYEQYF. The CDR3 DNA reads TGTGCCAGCAGTGCGACTAGCGGGTACTCCTACGAGCAGTACTTC.